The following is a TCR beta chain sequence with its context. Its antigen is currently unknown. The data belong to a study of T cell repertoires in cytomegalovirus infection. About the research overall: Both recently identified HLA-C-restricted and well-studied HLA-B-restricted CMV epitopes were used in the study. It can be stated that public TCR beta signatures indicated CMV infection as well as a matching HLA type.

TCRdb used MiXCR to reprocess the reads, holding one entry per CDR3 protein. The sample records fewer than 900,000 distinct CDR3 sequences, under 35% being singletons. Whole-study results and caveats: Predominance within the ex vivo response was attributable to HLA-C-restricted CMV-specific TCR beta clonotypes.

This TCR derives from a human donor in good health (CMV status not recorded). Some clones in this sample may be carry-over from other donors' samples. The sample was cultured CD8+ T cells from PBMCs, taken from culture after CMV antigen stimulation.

The CDR3 loop reads CASVGRAGTSTDTQYF. CDR3 nucleotide sequence: TGTGCCAGCGTCGGTCGGGCCGGGACTAGCACAGATACGCAGTATTTT. The gene calls are TRBV28 and TRBJ2-3; a weak D match, TRBD2 (6 bases). The CDR3 is made up of 16 amino acids. Germline V gives CDR1 MDHEN, CDR2 SYDVKM. Trimming stripped 8 bases from V and 0 bases from J, with 18 bases between.